A single sample is the source of the 8 T cell receptor beta chains below, sequenced in a study of cytomegalovirus exposure and HLA in healthy donors. The primer mix had 60 Vbeta and 13 Jbeta primers. This table comes from immunoSEQ multiplex PCR, and its TCRdb copy is limited to in-frame clones, with some not included. The table has some 150,000 clones, 70% seen once. Sequencing was done on a sample of PBMCs. These receptors were collected from a woman aged 25 to 39 in good health and CMV-seronegative.

The rearrangement links TRBV19 to TRBJ1-5; no definite D call. The CDR3 has 14 amino acids. Germline V gives CDR1 LNHDA, CDR2 SQIVND (reference sequence). Trimming cost V 5 bases and J 3 bases, with 11 bases left between them. This CDR3 is CASSPRSLNQPQHF. The CDR3 DNA reads TGTGCCAGTAGTCCCCGGTCCCTCAATCAGCCCCAGCATTTT.

This clone was seen just once. The chain has TRBV7-9 and TRBJ1-3; D is perhaps TRBD1 (6 bases). V was shortened by 6 bases and J by 4 bases, with 19 bases between the two germline ends. CDR1 is SEHNR and CDR2 is FQNEAQ in the germline V gene (reference sequence). CDR3 size: 16 residues. The CDR3 reads CASRRGDPGAGNTIYF. The CDR3 nucleotides read TGTGCCAGCAGGCGAGGTGATCCAGGGGCCGGAAACACCATATATTTT.

The V and J genes are TRBV6-5 and TRBJ1-2; 7 bases align to TRBD1. The germline CDR1 and CDR2 sequences are MNHEY and SVGAGI. The CDR3 covers 13 residues. V dropped 5 bases and J dropped 2; count of bases not matched to a gene: 2. The CDR3 coding sequence is TGTGCCAGCAGTCTACAGGGGAACTATGGCTACACCTTC. Its protein is CASSLQGNYGYTF.

The CDR3 DNA reads TGTGCCAGCAGGCCTGGGACTAGCGGGAGCAGGCAGTTCTTC. Its translation is CASRPGTSGSRQFF. V is TRBV11-1 and J is TRBJ2-1; 14 bases line up with TRBD2. The V gene end was trimmed by 6 bases and the J gene end by 12 bases; junction bases not matched to a gene: 7. The CDR3 has 14 residues. Germline V gene lookup returns CDR1 SGHAT and CDR2 FQDESV (reference sequence).

The gene calls are TRBV6-5 and TRBJ1-3; unclear D gene. CDR3 length: 14 residues. V shed 7 bases and J shed 0 bases, with 10 bases lying between them. Germline assignment: CDR1 MNHEY and CDR2 SVGAGI. The DNA of the CDR3 is TGTGCCAGCAAGGGAGGGCTCTCTGGAAACACCATATATTTT. Its protein is CASKGGLSGNTIYF.

The chain combines TRBV5-1 with TRBJ2-3; 12 nucleotides agree with TRBD1. CDR3 length: 15 amino acids. Germline V gives CDR1 SGHRS, CDR2 YFSETQ. Trimming took 4 bases from V and 6 from J; bases not matched to a gene: 6. CDR3 region: CASSAGQGAVDTQYF. The CDR3 bases are TGCGCCAGCAGCGCGGGACAGGGGGCTGTTGATACGCAGTATTTT.

The chain carries TRBV28 and TRBJ2-1; 8 bases match TRBD2. The CDR3 sequence is 15 residues long. Germline CDR1 is MDHEN and CDR2 is SYDVKM. Trimming removed 6 bases from V and 8 bases from J; junction bases left unmatched: 12. In nucleotides, the CDR3 is TGTGCCAGCAGCTTAGGGGCCAGCGGGAGCCATGAGCAGTTCTTC. The encoded protein is CASSLGASGSHEQFF.

The J gene is TRBJ2-7, the V gene TRBV5-6, with 9 positions matching TRBD2. CDR3 length equals 16 residues. Germline CDR1 and CDR2: SGHDT and YYEEEE. With V trimmed by 6 bases and J by 4 bases, 14 bases remained unmatched. CDR3 protein: CASINSSGVLGYEQYV. CDR3 in DNA: TGTGCCAGCATCAACTCTAGCGGGGTGCTCGGATACGAGCAGTACGTC.